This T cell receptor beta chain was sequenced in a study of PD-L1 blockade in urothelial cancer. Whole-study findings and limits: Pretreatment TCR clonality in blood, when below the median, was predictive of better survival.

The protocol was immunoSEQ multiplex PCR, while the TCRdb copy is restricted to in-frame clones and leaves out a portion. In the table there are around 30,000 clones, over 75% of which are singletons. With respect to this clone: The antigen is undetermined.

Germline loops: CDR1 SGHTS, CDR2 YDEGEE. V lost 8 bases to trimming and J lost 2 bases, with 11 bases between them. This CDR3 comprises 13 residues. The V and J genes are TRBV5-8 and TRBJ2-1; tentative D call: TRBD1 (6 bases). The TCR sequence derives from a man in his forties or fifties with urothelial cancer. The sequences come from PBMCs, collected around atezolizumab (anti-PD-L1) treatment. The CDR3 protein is CASGHRAYNEQFF. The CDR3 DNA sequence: TGTGCCAGTGGACACAGGGCCTACAATGAGCAGTTCTTC.